This T cell receptor beta chain was retrieved from a study of naive and memory T cell subsets. CMV status came from CD4+ T cell IFNgamma after overnight CMV lysate stimulation of fresh PBMCs. Cells stained for CD3, CD4, CD8, CD45RA, CD27 and viability were sorted into four CD45RA/CD27 subsets. Study results and caveats: Activation and differentiation may alter RNA-based TCR counts.

For this clonotype: Its matching antigen is unknown.

The beta constant-region primer was an equimolar mix of two oligonucleotides covering TRBC1 and TRBC2. Ligation attached a single-stranded oligonucleotide with a 12-nucleotide UMI and the SP2 primer to the cDNA 3' end. TCRdb redid the calling of the UMI-ligation and nested PCR reads with MiXCR, one entry per CDR3 protein. The sample contains about 85,000 distinct CDR3 sequences, 13% of which appear only once. V was pared by 1 base and J by 9 bases, with 4 bases of the junction left unmatched. CDR3 size: 15 residues. Germline V gives CDR1 SEHNR, CDR2 FQNEAQ (reference sequence). The clonotype originates from a human donor in good health. The chain has TRBV7-9 and TRBJ2-1; TRBD2 agrees at 12 bases. Sample: central memory CD4+ T cells from blood. The CDR3 nucleotides are TGTGCCAGCAGCTTAGGACTAGCGGGAGTACTTGAGCAGTTCTTC. Protein: CASSLGLAGVLEQFF.